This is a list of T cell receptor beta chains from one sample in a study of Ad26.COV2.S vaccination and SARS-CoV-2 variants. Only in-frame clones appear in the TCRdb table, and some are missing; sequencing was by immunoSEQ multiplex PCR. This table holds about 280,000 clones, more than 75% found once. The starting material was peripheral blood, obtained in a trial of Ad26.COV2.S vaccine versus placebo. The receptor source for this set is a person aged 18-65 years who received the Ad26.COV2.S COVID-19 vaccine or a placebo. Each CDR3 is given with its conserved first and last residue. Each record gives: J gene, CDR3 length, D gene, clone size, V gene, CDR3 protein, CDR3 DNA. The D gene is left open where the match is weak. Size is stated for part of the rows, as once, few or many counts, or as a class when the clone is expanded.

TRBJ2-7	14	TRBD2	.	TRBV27	CASSLSWTSSEQYF	TGTGCCAGCAGTTTATCGTGGACTAGCAGCGAGCAGTACTTC
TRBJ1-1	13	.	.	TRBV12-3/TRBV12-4	CASSLFQQAEAFF	TGTGCCAGCAGTTTATTCCAGCAGGCTGAAGCTTTCTTT
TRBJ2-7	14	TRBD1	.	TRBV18	CASSRTGVTYEQYF	TGTGCCAGCTCCCGGACAGGGGTTACCTACGAGCAGTACTTC
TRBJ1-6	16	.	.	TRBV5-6	CASSRGPPPGNSPLHF	TGTGCCAGCAGCCGAGGGCCCCCTCCGGGTAATTCACCCCTCCACTTT
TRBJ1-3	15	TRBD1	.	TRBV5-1	CASSITGVSGNTIYF	TGCGCCAGCAGTATAACAGGGGTCTCTGGAAACACCATATATTTT
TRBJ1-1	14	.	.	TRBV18	CASSPTGGGTEAFF	TGTGCCAGCTCACCCACGGGGGGCGGCACTGAAGCTTTCTTT
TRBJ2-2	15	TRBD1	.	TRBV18	CASSPGQGSTGELFF	TGTGCCAGCTCACCGGGACAGGGGAGCACCGGGGAGCTGTTTTTT
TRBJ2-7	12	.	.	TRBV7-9	CASSLSGGEQYF	TGTGCCAGCAGCTTGAGTGGCGGGGAGCAGTACTTC
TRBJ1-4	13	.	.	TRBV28	CASTVGPYEKLFF	TGTGCCAGCACCGTGGGGCCATATGAAAAACTGTTTTTT
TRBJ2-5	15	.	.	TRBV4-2	CASSQKWTAQETQYF	TGTGCCAGCAGCCAAAAATGGACAGCCCAAGAGACCCAGTACTTC
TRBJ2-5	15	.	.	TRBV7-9	CASSLGGSSQETQYF	TGTGCCAGCAGCTTAGGGGGGTCCAGTCAAGAGACCCAGTACTTC
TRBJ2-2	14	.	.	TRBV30	CAWKTQTNTGELFF	TGTGCCTGGAAGACCCAAACGAACACCGGGGAGCTGTTTTTT
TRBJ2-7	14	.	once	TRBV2	CASRPTGINYEQYF	TGTGCCAGCAGACCCACCGGGATTAACTACGAGCAGTACTTC
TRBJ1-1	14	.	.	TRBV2	CASSVEGMDTEAFF	TGTGCCAGCAGTGTGGAAGGGATGGACACTGAAGCTTTCTTT
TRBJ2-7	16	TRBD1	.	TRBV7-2	CASSLAGTGAKYEQYF	TGTGCCAGCAGCTTAGCCGGGACAGGGGCCAAATACGAGCAGTACTTC
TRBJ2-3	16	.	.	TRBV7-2	CASSLGVAASTDTQYF	TGTGCCAGCAGCTTAGGGGTAGCGGCAAGCACAGATACGCAGTATTTT
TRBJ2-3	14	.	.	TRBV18	CASSPPRVADTQYF	TGTGCCAGCTCACCACCGAGGGTCGCAGATACGCAGTATTTT
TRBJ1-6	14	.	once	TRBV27	CASSSPTGNSPLHF	TGTGCCAGCAGTTCTCCGACGGGGAATTCACCCCTCCACTTT
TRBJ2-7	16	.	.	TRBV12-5	CASGLVLGPWAPEQYF	TGTGCTAGTGGTTTGGTACTTGGGCCCTGGGCCCCCGAGCAGTACTTC
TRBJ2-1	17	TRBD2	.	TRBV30	CALEALAGGPADNEQFF	TGTGCCTTAGAGGCCCTAGCGGGAGGGCCAGCAGACAATGAGCAGTTCTTC
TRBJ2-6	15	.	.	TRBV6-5	CASSYSSSGANVLTF	TGTGCCAGCAGTTACTCATCTTCTGGGGCCAACGTCCTGACTTTC
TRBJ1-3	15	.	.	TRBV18	CASSSGTYSGNTIYF	TGTGCCAGCTCATCCGGGACATACTCTGGAAACACCATATATTTT
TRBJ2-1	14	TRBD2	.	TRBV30	CAWGSGGPRLEQFF	TGTGCCTGGGGTAGCGGGGGGCCAAGGTTAGAGCAGTTCTTC
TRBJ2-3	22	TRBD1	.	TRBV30	CAWNSGTGGSISNRLSTDTQYF	TGTGCCTGGAACTCCGGGACAGGGGGCTCCATCAGCAACCGGCTAAGCACAGATACGCAGTATTTT
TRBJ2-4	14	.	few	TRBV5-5	CASSRDLAKNIQYF	TGTGCCAGCAGCCGGGACCTAGCCAAAAACATTCAGTACTTC
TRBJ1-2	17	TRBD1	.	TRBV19	CASSTHPRDRASYGYTF	TGTGCCAGTAGTACTCACCCTCGGGACAGGGCGAGCTATGGCTACACCTTC
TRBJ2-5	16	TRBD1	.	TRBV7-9	CASSSTTGAWGETQYF	TGTGCCAGCAGCTCAACGACAGGGGCCTGGGGAGAGACCCAGTACTTC
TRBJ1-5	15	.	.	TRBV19	CATLPQVGPWQPQHF	TGTGCCACTTTACCACAGGTTGGGCCTTGGCAGCCCCAGCATTTT
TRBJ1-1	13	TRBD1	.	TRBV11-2	CASSSGGGTEAFF	TGTGCCAGCAGCTCAGGGGGGGGCACTGAAGCTTTCTTT
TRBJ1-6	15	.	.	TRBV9	CASGPREFYNSPLHF	TGTGCCAGCGGCCCCAGGGAGTTTTATAATTCACCCCTCCACTTT
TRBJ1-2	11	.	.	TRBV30	CAWSAGYGYTF	TGTGCCTGGAGCGCCGGCTATGGCTACACCTTC
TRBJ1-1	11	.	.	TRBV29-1	CSDQGRAEAFF	TGCAGCGATCAGGGGAGGGCTGAAGCTTTCTTT
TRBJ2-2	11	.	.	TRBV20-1	CSAKGLGELFF	TGCAGTGCCAAAGGACTCGGGGAGCTGTTTTTT
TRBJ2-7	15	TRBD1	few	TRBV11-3	CASSSGQGSTYEQYF	TGTGCCAGCAGCTCCGGACAGGGGTCCACCTACGAGCAGTACTTC
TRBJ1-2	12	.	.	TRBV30	CAWRRASYGYTF	TGTGCCTGGCGCAGGGCGTCCTATGGCTACACCTTC
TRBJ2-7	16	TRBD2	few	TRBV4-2	CASSHSGTSGSYEQYF	TGTGCCAGCAGCCATTCCGGGACTAGCGGTTCCTACGAGCAGTACTTC
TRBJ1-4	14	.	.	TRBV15	CATSRVRVNEKLFF	TGTGCCACCAGCAGAGTCAGGGTAAATGAAAAACTGTTTTTT
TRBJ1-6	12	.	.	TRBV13	CASSQQGSPLHF	TGTGCCAGCAGCCAGCAAGGATCACCCCTCCACTTT
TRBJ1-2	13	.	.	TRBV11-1	CASSPAWDYGYTF	TGTGCCAGCAGCCCCGCGTGGGACTATGGCTACACCTTC
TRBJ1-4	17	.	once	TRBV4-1	CASSQGGRGISNEKLFF	TGCGCCAGCAGCCAAGGGGGGCGCGGTATCTCTAATGAAAAACTGTTTTTT
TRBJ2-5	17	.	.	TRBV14	CASSQDPDNSIQETQYF	TGTGCCAGCAGCCAAGATCCGGACAATTCGATCCAAGAGACCCAGTACTTC
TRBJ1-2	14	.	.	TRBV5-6	CASSLGGQTYGYTF	TGTGCCAGCAGCTTGGGGGGGCAGACCTATGGCTACACCTTC
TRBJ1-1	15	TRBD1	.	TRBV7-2	CASSPPGGELVEAFF	TGTGCCAGCAGCCCTCCAGGGGGCGAATTGGTTGAAGCTTTCTTT
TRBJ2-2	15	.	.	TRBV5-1	CASSLVPGAAGELFF	TGCGCCAGCAGCTTGGTACCGGGGGCCGCCGGGGAGCTGTTTTTT
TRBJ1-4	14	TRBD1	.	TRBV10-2	CASSEPGTAEKLFF	TGCGCCAGCAGTGAGCCGGGGACAGCAGAAAAACTGTTTTTT
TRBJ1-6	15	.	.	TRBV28	CASSLQGTYNSPLHF	TGTGCCAGCAGTTTACAGGGTACTTATAATTCACCCCTCCACTTT
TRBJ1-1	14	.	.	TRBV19	CASSILLANTEAFF	TGTGCCAGTAGTATACTCCTTGCGAACACTGAAGCTTTCTTT
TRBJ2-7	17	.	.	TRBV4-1	CASSRGESDSVGYEQYF	TGCGCCAGCAGCCGCGGAGAATCTGATTCGGTGGGCTACGAGCAGTACTTC
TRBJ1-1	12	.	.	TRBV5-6	CASSHRNTEAFF	TGTGCCAGCAGTCACAGAAACACTGAAGCTTTCTTT
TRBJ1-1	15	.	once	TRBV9	CASSATYPMNTEAFF	TGTGCCAGCAGCGCTACTTACCCCATGAACACTGAAGCTTTCTTT
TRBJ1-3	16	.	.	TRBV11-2	CASSRRGTGAGNTIYF	TGTGCCAGCAGCCGACGGGGCACCGGGGCTGGAAACACCATATATTTT
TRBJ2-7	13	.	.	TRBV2	CASSAGYSYEQYF	TGTGCCAGCAGTGCTGGGTACTCCTACGAGCAGTACTTC
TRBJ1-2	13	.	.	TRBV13	CASSFGVYYGYTF	TGTGCCAGCAGCTTCGGGGTGTACTATGGCTACACCTTC
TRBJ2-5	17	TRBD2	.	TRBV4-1	CASSQAHLAGGQETQYF	TGCGCCAGCAGCCAGGCCCATCTAGCGGGGGGGCAAGAGACCCAGTACTTC